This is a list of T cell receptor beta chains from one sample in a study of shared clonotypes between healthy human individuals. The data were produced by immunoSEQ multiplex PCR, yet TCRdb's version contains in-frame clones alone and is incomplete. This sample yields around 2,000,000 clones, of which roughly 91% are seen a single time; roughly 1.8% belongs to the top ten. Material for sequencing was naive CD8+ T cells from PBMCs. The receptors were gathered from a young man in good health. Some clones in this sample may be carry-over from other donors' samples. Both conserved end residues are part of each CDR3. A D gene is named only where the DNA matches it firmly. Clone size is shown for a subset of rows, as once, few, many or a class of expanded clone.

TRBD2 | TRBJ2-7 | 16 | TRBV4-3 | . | CASSQGGLAGEGEQYF | TGCGCCAGCAGCCAAGGAGGACTAGCGGGAGAAGGCGAGCAGTACTTC
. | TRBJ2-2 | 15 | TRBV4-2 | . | CASSQDPGRNGELFF | TGTGCCAGCAGCCAAGATCCAGGGAGGAACGGGGAGCTGTTTTTT
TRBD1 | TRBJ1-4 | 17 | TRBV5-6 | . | CASSSTPVGQGREKLFF | TGTGCCAGCAGTTCAACCCCCGTCGGACAGGGAAGAGAAAAACTGTTTTTT
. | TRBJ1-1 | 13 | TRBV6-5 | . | CASSYGLNTEALF | TGTGCCAGCAGTTACGGGCTGAACACTGAAGCTCTCTTT
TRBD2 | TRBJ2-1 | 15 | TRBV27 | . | CASRLGLVAGNEQFF | TGTGCCAGCAGACTCGGACTAGTGGCTGGGAATGAGCAGTTCTTC
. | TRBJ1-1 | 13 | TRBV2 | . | CASSGGRSSEAFF | TGTGCCAGCAGTGGCGGTAGGTCGTCTGAAGCTTTCTTT
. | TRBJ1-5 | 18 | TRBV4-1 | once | CASSQDPPTTGMAQPQHF | TGCGCCAGCAGCCAAGACCCTCCAACAACAGGGATGGCGCAGCCCCAGCATTTT
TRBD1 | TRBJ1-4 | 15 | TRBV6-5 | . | CASSPSTGSGEKLFF | TGTGCCAGCAGTCCATCGACAGGGTCGGGTGAAAAACTGTTTTTT
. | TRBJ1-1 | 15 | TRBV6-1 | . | CASSEKVLPNTEAFF | TGTGCCAGCAGTGAAAAAGTTCTCCCGAACACTGAAGCTTTCTTT
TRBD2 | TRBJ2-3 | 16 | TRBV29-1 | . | CSVEWIGGRGSDTQYF | TGCAGCGTTGAGTGGATCGGCGGGAGGGGGTCAGATACGCAGTATTTT
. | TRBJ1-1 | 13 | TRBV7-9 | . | CASSLTLGTEAFF | TGTGCCAGCAGTCTCACGTTAGGGACTGAAGCTTTCTTT
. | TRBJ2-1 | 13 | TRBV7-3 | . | CASSPHAGDEQFF | TGTGCCAGCAGCCCCCACGCGGGTGATGAGCAGTTCTTC
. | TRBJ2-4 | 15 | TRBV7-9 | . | CASSEAGTTVNIQYF | TGTGCCAGCAGCGAAGCCGGGACGACGGTTAACATTCAGTACTTC
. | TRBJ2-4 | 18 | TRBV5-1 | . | CASSLGPGRTLAKNIQYF | TGCGCCAGCAGCTTGGGGCCGGGACGAACCCTAGCCAAAAACATTCAGTACTTC
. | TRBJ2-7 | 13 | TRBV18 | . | CASSPRGSYEQYF | TGTGCCAGCTCACCACGGGGCAGCTACGAGCAGTACTTC
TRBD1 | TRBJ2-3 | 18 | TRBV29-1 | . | CSVEVTLTGKGGTDTQYF | TGCAGCGTTGAGGTGACACTGACAGGGAAGGGCGGCACAGATACGCAGTATTTT
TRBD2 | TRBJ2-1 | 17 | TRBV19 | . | CASKTRGGLAGVNEQFF | TGTGCCAGTAAAACACGGGGGGGACTAGCGGGAGTTAATGAGCAGTTCTTC
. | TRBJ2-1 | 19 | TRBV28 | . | CASSESGGLGAIGYNEQFF | TGTGCCAGCAGTGAATCGGGGGGCCTTGGAGCTATAGGCTACAATGAGCAGTTCTTC
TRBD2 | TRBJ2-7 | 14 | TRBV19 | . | CASSSGSGFYEQYF | TGTGCCAGTAGCAGCGGGAGTGGATTCTACGAGCAGTACTTC
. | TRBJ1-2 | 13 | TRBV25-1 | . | CASSESNLYGYTF | TGTGCCAGCAGTGAATCGAATCTCTATGGCTACACCTTC
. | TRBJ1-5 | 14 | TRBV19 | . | CASSMDRSNQPQHF | TGTGCCAGTAGTATGGATAGGAGCAATCAGCCCCAGCATTTT
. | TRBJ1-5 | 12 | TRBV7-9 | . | CASSLGDQPQHF | TGTGCCAGCAGCTTAGGTGATCAGCCCCAGCATTTT
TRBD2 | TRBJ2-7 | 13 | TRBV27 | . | CASSARTSYEQYF | TGTGCCAGCAGTGCCCGGACTAGCTACGAGCAGTACTTC
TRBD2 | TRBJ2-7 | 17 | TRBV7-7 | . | CASSLALLAGPSYEQYF | TGTGCCAGCAGCTTAGCGCTACTAGCGGGACCCTCCTACGAGCAGTACTTC
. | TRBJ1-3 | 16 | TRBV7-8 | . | CASSDMDSSPGNTIYF | TGTGCCAGCAGCGATATGGACAGTAGTCCTGGAAACACCATATATTTT
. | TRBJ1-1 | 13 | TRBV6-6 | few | CASSLPGDTEAFF | TGTGCCAGCAGTTTACCAGGGGACACTGAAGCTTTCTTT
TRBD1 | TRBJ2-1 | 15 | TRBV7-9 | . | CASSPGQGMGDEQFF | TGTGCCAGCAGCCCAGGACAGGGAATGGGCGATGAGCAGTTCTTC
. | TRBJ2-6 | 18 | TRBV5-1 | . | CASRILPGLDSGANVLTF | TGCGCCAGCAGAATCCTGCCGGGACTTGACTCTGGGGCCAACGTCCTGACTTTC
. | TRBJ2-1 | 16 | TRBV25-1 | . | CASSLSRAGQYNEQFF | TGTGCCAGCAGCCTGTCCCGGGCGGGGCAATACAATGAGCAGTTCTTC
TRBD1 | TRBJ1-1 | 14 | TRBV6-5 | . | CASSYTGGVTEAFF | TGTGCCAGCAGTTATACAGGGGGAGTCACTGAAGCTTTCTTT
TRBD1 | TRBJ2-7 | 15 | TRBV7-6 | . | CASSLGRDRGGEQYF | TGTGCCAGCAGCTTAGGCCGGGACAGGGGGGGCGAGCAGTACTTC
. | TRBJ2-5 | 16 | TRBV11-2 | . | CASSLFSRGPGETQYF | TGTGCCAGCAGCTTATTCTCACGGGGTCCTGGAGAGACCCAGTACTTC
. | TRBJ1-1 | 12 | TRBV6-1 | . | CASLAPNTEAFF | TGTGCCAGCTTGGCCCCGAACACTGAAGCTTTCTTT
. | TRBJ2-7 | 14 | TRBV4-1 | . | CASSQRGQSYEQYF | TGCGCCAGCAGCCAAAGAGGACAGTCCTACGAGCAGTACTTC
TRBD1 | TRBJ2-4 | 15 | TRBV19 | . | CASRGGREAENIQYF | TGTGCCAGCCGAGGGGGCAGGGAAGCTGAAAACATTCAGTACTTC
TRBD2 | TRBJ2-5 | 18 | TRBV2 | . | CASSQWGLTSGGQETQYF | TGTGCCAGCAGTCAATGGGGTTTGACTAGCGGGGGTCAAGAGACCCAGTACTTC
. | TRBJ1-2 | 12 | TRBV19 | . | CASSINAQGYTF | TGTGCCAGTAGTATAAACGCGCAGGGCTACACCTTC
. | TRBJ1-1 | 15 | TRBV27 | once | CASSLQVSSGTEAFF | TGTGCCAGCAGTTTGCAGGTATCTTCTGGCACTGAAGCTTTCTTT
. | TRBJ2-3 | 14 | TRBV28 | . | CASSLSGSTDTQYF | TGTGCCAGCAGTTTATCGGGAAGCACAGATACGCAGTATTTT
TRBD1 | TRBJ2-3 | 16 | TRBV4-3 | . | CASSVGDRPSTDTQYF | TGCGCCAGCAGCGTCGGGGACAGACCTAGCACAGATACGCAGTATTTT
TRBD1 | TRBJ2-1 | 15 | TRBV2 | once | CASSEPRDRANEQFF | TGTGCCAGCAGTGAGCCCCGGGACAGGGCCAATGAGCAGTTCTTC
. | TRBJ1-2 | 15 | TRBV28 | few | CASSRSQARNYGYTF | TGTGCCAGCAGTAGGTCCCAGGCCCGAAACTATGGCTACACCTTC
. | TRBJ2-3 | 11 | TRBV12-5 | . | CASGVGDTQYF | TGTGCTAGTGGCGTGGGAGATACGCAGTATTTT
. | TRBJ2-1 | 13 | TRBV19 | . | CASRLGSLNEQFF | TGTGCCAGTAGGCTAGGTAGTCTCAATGAGCAGTTCTTC
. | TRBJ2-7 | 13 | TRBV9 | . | CASSVDVGSEQYF | TGTGCCAGCAGCGTAGATGTGGGGTCCGAGCAGTACTTC
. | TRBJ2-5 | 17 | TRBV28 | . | CASSLPSAIRGQETQYF | TGTGCCAGCAGTCTACCCAGCGCTATTAGGGGCCAAGAGACCCAGTACTTC
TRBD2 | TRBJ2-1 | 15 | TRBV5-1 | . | CASSFRAGGEDEQFF | TGCGCCAGCAGCTTCCGAGCGGGAGGTGAGGATGAGCAGTTCTTC
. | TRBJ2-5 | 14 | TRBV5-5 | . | CASSLPTRVETQYF | TGTGCCAGCAGCCTCCCGACCAGGGTAGAGACCCAGTACTTC
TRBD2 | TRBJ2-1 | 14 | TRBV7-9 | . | CASTIFPDGGATFF | TGTGCCAGCACCATTTTCCCCGACGGGGGGGCCACATTCTTC
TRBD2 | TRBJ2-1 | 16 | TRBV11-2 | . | CASSQRGGARNNEQFF | TGTGCCAGCAGCCAAAGGGGAGGGGCCAGGAACAATGAGCAGTTCTTC
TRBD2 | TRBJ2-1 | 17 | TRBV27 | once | CASSPGLAGEDDNEQFF | TGTGCCAGCAGTCCGGGACTAGCGGGAGAAGACGACAATGAGCAGTTCTTC
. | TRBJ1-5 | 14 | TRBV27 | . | CASSLIGDNQPQHF | TGTGCCAGCAGTTTAATAGGGGACAATCAGCCCCAGCATTTT
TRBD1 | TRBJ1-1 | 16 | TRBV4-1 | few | CASSQGISRDRVEAFF | TGCGCCAGCAGCCAAGGAATAAGCCGGGACAGGGTTGAAGCTTTCTTT